The 5 T cell receptor beta chains below come from one sample, sequenced in a study of CD8+ T cells in alopecia areata (dated by TCRdb to between 2017 and 2018). Explained via the paper, the treatment or condition label denotes: oral pan-JAK inhibitor, 5-10 mg twice daily. The library was produced with the immunoSEQ multiplex PCR assay. For TCR sequencing, RNA was extracted from every sample and reverse transcribed into cDNA to serve as template. This immuneACCESS table, as held by TCRdb, lists in-frame sequences with V and J called but not all clones. Of the missing ones, under half trace to an unresolved V gene in checked studies; the others have no known cause. The sample table holds fewer than 250,000 clones, of which 40% to 45% were seen once. About 2.6% of the sample is taken by the ten largest. The material sequenced was CD4+ T cells sorted from blood, taken around week 36, from a patient treated with tofacitinib. Receptors originate from a human donor with alopecia areata.

Concerning this clone itself: Different DNA sequences within this sample yield the same CDR3. The chain joins TRBV7-9 to TRBJ2-7; D ambiguous. Germline values: CDR1 SEHNR, CDR2 FQNEAQ (reference sequence). The CDR3 runs 13 residues. V dropped 5 bases and J dropped 3 bases, with 11 bases sitting between them. CDR3 sequence reads: CASSPRAGYEQYF. CDR3 sequence (DNA): TGTGCCAGCAGCCCTAGGGCAGGCTACGAGCAGTACTTC.

This clone came up a few times. V usage is TRBV30 and J usage is TRBJ1-5; TRBD1 might be the D (5 bases). V lost 5 bases and J lost 1, with 12 bases in between. This CDR3 spans 14 amino acids. CDR1 is GTSNPN and CDR2 is SVGIG in the germline V gene (reference sequence). The CDR3 DNA reads as TGTGCCTGGGTCGGGGCAGGGAGCAATCAGCCCCAGCATTTT. It translates to CAWVGAGSNQPQHF.

This sequence joins TRBV29-1 and TRBJ2-3; TRBD2 matches at 10 bases. Germline V gene lookup returns CDR1 SQVTM and CDR2 ANQGSEA. V dropped 7 bases and J dropped 0; count of bases not matched to a gene: 7. The length of the CDR3 is 15 residues. CDR3 bases: TGCAGCGGGCTAGCGGGAGCGAGTAGCACAGATACGCAGTATTTT. Encoded protein: CSGLAGASSTDTQYF.

This clone was seen only a few times. The rearrangement links TRBV29-1 to TRBJ1-2; no definite D call. The V and J ends lost 4 bases and 2 bases respectively, with 14 bases between them. CDR3 size: 14 residues. The germline gives CDR1 SQVTM, CDR2 ANQGSEA. The CDR3 region has the DNA TGCAGCGTTGCCGCCAGGACTGAGAACTATGGCTACACCTTC. Translated, it gives CSVAARTENYGYTF.

This clone was seen more than once but under ten times. The chain is built from TRBV5-8 and TRBJ1-2; a possible D gene is TRBD1 (5 bases). This CDR3 spans 16 amino acids. Germline CDR1 SGHTS, CDR2 YDEGEE. Trimming removed 0 bases from V and 7 bases from J, with 19 bases in between. The CDR3 coding sequence is TGTGCCAGCAGCTTGGTGGAGTCAGGGATTTATGCTGGCTACACCTTC. Residues: CASSLVESGIYAGYTF.